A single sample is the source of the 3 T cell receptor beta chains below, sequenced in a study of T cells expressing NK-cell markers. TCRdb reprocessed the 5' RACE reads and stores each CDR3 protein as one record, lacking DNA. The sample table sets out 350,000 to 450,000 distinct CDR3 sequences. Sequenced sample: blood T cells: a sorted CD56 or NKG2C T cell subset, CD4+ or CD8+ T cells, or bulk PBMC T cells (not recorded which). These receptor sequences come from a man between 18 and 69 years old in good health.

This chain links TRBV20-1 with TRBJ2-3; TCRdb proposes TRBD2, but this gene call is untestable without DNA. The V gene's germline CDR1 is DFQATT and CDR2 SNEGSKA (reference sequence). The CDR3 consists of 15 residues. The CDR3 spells CSARLAGGPARPQYF.

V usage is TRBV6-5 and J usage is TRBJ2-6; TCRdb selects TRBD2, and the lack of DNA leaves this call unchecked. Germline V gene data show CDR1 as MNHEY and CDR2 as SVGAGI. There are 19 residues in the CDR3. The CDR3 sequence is CASSYSYPDSSSGANVLTF.

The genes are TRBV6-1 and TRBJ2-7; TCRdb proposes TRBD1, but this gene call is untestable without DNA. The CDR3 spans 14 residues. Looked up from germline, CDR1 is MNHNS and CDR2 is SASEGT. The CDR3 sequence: CASRAGNPPNEQYF.